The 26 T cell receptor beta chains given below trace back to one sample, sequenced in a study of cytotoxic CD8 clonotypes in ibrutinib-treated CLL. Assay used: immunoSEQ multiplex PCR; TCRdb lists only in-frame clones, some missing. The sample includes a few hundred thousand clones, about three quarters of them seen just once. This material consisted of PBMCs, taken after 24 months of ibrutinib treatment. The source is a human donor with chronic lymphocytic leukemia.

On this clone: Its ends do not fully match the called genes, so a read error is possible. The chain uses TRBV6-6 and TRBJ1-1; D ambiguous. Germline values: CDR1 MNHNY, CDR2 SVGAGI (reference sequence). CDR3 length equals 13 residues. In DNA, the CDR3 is TGTGCCAACAGTTTTAGGGAGTTCACTGAAGCTTTCTTT. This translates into CANSFREFTEAFF.

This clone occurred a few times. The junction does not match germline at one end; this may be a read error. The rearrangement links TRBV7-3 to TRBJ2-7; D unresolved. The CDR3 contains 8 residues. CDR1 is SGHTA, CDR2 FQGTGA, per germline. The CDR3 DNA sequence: TGTGCCAGCAGCCGGTCGTGCTTC. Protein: CASSRSCF.

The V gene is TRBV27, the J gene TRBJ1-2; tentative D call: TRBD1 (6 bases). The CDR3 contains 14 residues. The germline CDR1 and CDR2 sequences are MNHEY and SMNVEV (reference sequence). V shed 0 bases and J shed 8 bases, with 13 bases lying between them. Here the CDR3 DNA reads TGTGCCAGCAGTTTATCTCCAGGGGCTGGGGGCTACACCTTC. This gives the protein CASSLSPGAGGYTF.

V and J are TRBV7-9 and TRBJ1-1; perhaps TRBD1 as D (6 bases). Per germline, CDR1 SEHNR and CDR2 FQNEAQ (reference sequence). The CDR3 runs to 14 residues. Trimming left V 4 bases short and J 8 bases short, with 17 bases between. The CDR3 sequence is CASSSGTPEWEAFF. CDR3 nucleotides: TGTGCCAGCAGCTCCGGGACACCCGAGTGGGAAGCTTTCTTT.

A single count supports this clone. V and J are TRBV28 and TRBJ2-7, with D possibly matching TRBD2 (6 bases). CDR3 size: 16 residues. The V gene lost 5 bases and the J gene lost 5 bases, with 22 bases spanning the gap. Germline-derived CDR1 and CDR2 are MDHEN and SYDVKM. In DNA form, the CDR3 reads TGTGCCAGCAGTCCAACGCCCCCACCGGGCGGGGACGAGCAGTACTTC. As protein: CASSPTPPPGGDEQYF. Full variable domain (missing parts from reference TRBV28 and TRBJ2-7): DVKVTQSSRYLVKRTGEKVFLECVQDMDHENMFWYRQDPGLGLRLIYFSYDVKMKEKGDIPEGYSVSREKKERFSLILESASTNQTSMYLCASSPTPPPGGDEQYFGPGTRLTVT.

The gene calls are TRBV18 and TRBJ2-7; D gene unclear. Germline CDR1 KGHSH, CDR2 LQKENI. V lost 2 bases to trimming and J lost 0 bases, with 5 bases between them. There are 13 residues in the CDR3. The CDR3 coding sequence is TGTGCCAGCTCACCAGTAGCCTCCTACGAGCAGTACTTC. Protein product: CASSPVASYEQYF. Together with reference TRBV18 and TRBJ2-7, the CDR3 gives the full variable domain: NAGVMQNPRHLVRRRGQEARLRCSPMKGHSHVYWYRQLPEEGLKFMVYLQKENIIDESGMPKERFSAEFPKEGPSILRIQQVVRGDSAAYFCASSPVASYEQYFGPGTRLTVT.

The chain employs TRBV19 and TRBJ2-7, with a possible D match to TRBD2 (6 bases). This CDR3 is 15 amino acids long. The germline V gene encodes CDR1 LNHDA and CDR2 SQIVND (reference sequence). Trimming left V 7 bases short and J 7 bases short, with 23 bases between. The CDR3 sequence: CASTSPTGPGREQYF. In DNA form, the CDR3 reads TGTGCCAGTACTTCACCCACGGGGCCCGGGAGAGAGCAGTACTTC.

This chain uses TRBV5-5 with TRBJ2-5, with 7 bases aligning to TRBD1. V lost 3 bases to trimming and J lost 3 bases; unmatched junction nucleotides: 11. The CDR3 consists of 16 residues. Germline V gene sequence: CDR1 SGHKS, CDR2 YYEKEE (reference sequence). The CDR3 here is CASSSMDRSWEETQYF. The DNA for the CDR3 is TGTGCCAGCAGCTCGATGGACAGGTCGTGGGAAGAGACCCAGTACTTC.

In DNA, the CDR3 is TGCAGCGTTGTCACTAGGCCGCAAGAGACCCAGTACTTC. Its protein product is CSVVTRPQETQYF. The J gene is TRBJ2-5, the V gene TRBV29-1, with D tentatively TRBD2 (5 bases). The ends were cut back, 4 bases at V and 2 bases at J, with 11 bases in the middle. The CDR3 runs to 13 residues. Germline V gene data show CDR1 as SQVTM and CDR2 as ANQGSEA.

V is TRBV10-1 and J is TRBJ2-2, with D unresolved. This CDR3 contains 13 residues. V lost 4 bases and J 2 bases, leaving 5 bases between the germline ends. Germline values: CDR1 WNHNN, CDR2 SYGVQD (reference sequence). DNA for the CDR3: TGCGCCAGCAGTGTTGGAAACACCGGGGAGCTGTTTTTT. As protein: CASSVGNTGELFF.

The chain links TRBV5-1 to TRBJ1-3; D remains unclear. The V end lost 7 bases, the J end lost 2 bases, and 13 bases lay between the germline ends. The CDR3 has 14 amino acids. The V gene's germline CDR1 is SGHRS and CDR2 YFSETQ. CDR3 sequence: CASFDGSPGNTIYF. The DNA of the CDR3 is TGCGCCAGCTTCGACGGGTCGCCTGGAAACACCATATATTTT.

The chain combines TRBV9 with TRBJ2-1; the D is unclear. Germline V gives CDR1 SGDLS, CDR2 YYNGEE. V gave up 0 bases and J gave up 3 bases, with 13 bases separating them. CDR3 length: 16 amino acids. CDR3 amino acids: CASSVVDNYGYNEQFF. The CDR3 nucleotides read TGTGCCAGCAGCGTAGTCGACAACTACGGCTACAATGAGCAGTTCTTC.

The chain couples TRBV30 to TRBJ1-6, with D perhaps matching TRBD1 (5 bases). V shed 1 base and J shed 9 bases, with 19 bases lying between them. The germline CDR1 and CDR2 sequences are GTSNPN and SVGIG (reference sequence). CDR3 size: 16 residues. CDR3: CAWSASAGAGGSPLHF. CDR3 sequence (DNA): TGTGCCTGGAGTGCCTCCGCAGGTGCGGGGGGTTCACCCCTCCACTTT. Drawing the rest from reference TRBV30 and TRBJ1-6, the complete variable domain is SQTIHQWPATLVQPVGSPLSLECTVEGTSNPNLYWYRQAAGRGLQLLFYSVGIGQISSEVPQNLSASRPQDRQFILSSKKLLLSDSGFYLCAWSASAGAGGSPLHFGNGTRLTVT.

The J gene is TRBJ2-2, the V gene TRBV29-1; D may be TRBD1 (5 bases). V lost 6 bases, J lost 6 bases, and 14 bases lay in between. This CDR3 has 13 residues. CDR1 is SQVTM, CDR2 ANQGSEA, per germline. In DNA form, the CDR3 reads TGCAGCGTCGCCATACAGGTCCCCGGGGAGCTGTTTTTT. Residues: CSVAIQVPGELFF.

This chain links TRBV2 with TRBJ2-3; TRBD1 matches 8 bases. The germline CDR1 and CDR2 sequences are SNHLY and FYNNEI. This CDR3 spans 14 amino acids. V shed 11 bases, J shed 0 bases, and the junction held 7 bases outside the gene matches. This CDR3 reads CADRDRTSTDTQYF. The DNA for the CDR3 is TGTGCCGACCGGGACAGGACTAGCACAGATACGCAGTATTTT.

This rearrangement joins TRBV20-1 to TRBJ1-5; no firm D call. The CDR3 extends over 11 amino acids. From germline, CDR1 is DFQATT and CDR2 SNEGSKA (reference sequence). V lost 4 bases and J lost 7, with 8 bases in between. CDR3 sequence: CSAMTNQPQHF. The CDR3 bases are TGCAGTGCTATGACCAACCAGCCCCAGCATTTT.

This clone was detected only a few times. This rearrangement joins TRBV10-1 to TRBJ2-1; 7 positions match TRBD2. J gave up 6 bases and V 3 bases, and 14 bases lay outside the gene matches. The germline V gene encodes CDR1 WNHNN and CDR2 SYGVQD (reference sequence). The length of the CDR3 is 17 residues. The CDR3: CASSDVPSAGEGNEQFF. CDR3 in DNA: TGCGCCAGCAGTGATGTTCCTAGTGCGGGAGAGGGCAATGAGCAGTTCTTC.

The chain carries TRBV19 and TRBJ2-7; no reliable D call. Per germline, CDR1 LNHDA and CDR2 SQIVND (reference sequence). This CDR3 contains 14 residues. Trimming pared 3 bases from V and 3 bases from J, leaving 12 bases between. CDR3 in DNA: TGTGCCAGTAGTATTCAGGCTAGTGGCTACGAGCAGTACTTC. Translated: CASSIQASGYEQYF.

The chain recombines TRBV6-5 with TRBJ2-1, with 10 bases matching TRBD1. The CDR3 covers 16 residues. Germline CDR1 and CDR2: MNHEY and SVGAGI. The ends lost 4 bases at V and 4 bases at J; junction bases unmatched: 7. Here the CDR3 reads CASSLFRQGAYNEQFF. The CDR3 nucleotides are TGTGCCAGCAGTTTATTTCGACAGGGGGCATACAATGAGCAGTTCTTC.

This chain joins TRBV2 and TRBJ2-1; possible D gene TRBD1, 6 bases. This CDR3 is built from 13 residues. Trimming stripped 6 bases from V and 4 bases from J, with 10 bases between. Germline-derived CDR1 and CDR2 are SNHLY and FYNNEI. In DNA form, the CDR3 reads TGTGCCAGCAGAGGTGACAGGTACAATGAGCAGTTCTTC. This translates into CASRGDRYNEQFF.

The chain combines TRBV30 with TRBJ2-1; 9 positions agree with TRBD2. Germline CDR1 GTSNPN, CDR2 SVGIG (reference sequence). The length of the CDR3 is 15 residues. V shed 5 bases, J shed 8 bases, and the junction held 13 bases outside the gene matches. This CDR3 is CAWDIGLAGSYEQFF. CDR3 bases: TGTGCCTGGGACATCGGTCTAGCGGGGAGCTATGAGCAGTTCTTC.

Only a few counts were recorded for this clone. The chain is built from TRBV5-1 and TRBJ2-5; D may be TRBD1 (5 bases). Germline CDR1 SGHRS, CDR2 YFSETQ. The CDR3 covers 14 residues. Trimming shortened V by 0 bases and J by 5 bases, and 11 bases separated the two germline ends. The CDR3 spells CASSLVSRGETQYF. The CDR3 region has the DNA TGCGCCAGCAGCTTGGTTTCTAGGGGCGAGACCCAGTACTTC.

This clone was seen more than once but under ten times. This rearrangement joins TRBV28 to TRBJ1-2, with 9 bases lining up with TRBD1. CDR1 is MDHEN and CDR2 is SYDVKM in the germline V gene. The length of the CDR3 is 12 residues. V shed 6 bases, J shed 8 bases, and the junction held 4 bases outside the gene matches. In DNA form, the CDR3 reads TGTGCCAGCAGCCCGGACAGGGGAGGCTACACCTTC. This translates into CASSPDRGGYTF.

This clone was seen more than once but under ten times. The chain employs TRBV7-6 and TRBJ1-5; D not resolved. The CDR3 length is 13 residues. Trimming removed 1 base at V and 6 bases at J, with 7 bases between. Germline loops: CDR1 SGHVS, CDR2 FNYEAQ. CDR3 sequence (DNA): TGTGCCAGCAGCTTAGATGGGTTTCAGCCCCAGCATTTT. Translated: CASSLDGFQPQHF.

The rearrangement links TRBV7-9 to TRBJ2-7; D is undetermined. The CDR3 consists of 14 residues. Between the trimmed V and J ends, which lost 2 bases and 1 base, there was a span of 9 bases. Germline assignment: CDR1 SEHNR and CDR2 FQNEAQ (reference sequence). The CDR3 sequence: CASSLSLTSYEQYF. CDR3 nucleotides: TGTGCCAGCAGCTTATCTCTCACGTCCTACGAGCAGTACTTC.

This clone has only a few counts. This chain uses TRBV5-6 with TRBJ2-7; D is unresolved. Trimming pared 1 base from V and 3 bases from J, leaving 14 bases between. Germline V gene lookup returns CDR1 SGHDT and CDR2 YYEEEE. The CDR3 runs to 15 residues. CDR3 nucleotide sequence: TGTGCCAGCAGCTTGTCCCCCACAGATAACTACGAGCAGTACTTC. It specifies CASSLSPTDNYEQYF. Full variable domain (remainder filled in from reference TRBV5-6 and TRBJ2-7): DAGVTQSPTHLIKTRGQQVTLRCSPKSGHDTVSWYQQALGQGPQFIFQYYEEEERQRGNFPDRFSGHQFPNYSSELNVNALLLGDSALYLCASSLSPTDNYEQYFGPGTRLTVT.